This T cell receptor (beta chain) was sequenced for a study of blood T cell repertoires in COVID-19. Study in general: T cells, B-cell-depleted T cells, or PBMCs supplied cDNA or gDNA.

There are a few counts of this clone. The junction shows a germline mismatch at one end, possibly a read error. In the original analysis: Researchers report that nucleated cell counts were estimated from reference gene primer amplification. Clones were read by immunoSEQ multiplex PCR, and TCRdb kept only the in-frame ones, dropping some. For V, J and clone size, that table is used; D and trimming come from the DNA. This table has roughly 150,000 clones, just under 85% appearing once. This receptor was identified in a woman between 40 and 55 years old who had recovered from COVID-19. Sequencing was performed on PBMCs or T cells enriched from blood (not recorded which).

This chain's CDR3 is CASRLGSVSFTDTQYF. The CDR3 nucleotides are TGCGCCAGCAGGTTGGGGAGCGTATCCTTCACAGATACGCAGTATTTT. J is TRBJ2-3 and V is TRBV5-1; tentatively, D is TRBD2 (5 bases). The CDR3 is made up of 16 amino acids. Germline-derived CDR1 and CDR2 are SGHRS and YFSETQ. Full variable domain (remainder filled in from reference TRBV5-1 and TRBJ2-3): KAGVTQTPRYLIKTRGQQVTLSCSPISGHRSVSWYQQTPGQGLQFLFEYFSETQRNKGNFPGRFSGRQFSNSRSEMNVSTLELGDSALYLCASRLGSVSFTDTQYFGPGTRLTVL.